This TCR beta chain was identified in a study of cytotoxic CD8 clonotypes in ibrutinib-treated CLL. Across the whole study: Once patients had received a median 12 months of treatment, range 6 to 36, response samples were obtained.

The sample holds a few counts of this clone. Generated by immunoSEQ multiplex PCR, the TCRdb table keeps only in-frame clones and is missing some. Of tens of thousands of clones detected, 86% appear once; the ten largest clones hold roughly 5%. Cryopreserved PBMCs were the source of 2 to 2.5 micrograms of genomic DNA, which went to TCR beta libraries. The CDR3 has 15 amino acids. The V gene end was trimmed by 5 bases and the J gene end by 3 bases; junction bases not matched to a gene: 3. Per germline, CDR1 SGHVS and CDR2 FNYEAQ. The chain joins TRBV7-6 to TRBJ2-1; 11 bases align to TRBD2. The starting material was PBMCs, obtained before ibrutinib treatment. This clonotype originated in a human donor with chronic lymphocytic leukemia. In DNA form, the CDR3 reads TGTGCCAGCAGCGGCGGACTAGCGGGCTACAATGAGCAGTTCTTC. Translation: CASSGGLAGYNEQFF.